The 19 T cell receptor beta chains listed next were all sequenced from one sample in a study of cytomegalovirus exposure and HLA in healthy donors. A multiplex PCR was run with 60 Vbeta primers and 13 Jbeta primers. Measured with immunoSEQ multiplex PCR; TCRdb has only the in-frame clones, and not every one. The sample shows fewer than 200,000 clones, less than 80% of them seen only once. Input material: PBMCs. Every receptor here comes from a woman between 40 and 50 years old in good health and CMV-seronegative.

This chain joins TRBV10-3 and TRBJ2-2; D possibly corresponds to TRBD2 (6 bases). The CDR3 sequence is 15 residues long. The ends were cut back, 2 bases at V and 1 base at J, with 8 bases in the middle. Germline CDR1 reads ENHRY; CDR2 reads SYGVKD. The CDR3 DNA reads TGTGCCATCAGTGAGGCGGAGGGGAACACCGGGGAGCTGTTTTTT. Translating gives CAISEAEGNTGELFF.

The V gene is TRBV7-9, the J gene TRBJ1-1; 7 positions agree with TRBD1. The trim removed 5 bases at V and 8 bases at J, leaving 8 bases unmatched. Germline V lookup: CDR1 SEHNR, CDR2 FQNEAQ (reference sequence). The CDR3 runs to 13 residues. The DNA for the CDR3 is TGTGCCAGCAGCCCAACCGTGACAGGGGAAGCTTTCTTT. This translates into CASSPTVTGEAFF.

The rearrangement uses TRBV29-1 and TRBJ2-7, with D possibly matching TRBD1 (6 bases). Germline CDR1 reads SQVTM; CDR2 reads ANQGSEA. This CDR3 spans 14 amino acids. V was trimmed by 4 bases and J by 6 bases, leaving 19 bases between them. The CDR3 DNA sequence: TGCAGCGTTGTTAAAAGGACAGCCGCGGGCGAGCAGTACTTC. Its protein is CSVVKRTAAGEQYF.

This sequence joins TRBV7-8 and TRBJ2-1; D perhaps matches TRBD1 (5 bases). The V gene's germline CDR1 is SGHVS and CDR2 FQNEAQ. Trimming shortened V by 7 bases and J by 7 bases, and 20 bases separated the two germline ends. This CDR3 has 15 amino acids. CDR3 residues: CASTILQGIRNEQFF. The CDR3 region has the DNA TGTGCCAGCACCATACTCCAGGGTATCAGGAATGAGCAGTTCTTC.

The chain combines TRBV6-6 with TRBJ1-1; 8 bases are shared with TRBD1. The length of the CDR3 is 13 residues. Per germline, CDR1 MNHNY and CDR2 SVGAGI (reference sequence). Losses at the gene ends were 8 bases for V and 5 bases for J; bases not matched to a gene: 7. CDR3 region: CASVGQGATEAFF. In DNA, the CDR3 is TGTGCCAGCGTCGGTCAGGGGGCGACTGAAGCTTTCTTT.

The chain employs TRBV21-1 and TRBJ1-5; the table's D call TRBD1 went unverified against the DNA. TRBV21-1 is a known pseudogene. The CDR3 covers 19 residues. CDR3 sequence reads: CASSKGRGRGPSNNQPQHF. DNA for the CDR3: TGTGCCAGCAGCAAAGGCAGGGGCCGGGGACCGTCAAACAATCAGCCCCAGCATTTT.

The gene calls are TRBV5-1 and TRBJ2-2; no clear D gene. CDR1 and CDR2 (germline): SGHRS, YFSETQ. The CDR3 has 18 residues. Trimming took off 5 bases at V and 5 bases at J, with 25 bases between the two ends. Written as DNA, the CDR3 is TGCGCCAGCAGTCACGGGTCCCTAAATATCCGAGTGACCGGGGAGCTGTTTTTT. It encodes CASSHGSLNIRVTGELFF.

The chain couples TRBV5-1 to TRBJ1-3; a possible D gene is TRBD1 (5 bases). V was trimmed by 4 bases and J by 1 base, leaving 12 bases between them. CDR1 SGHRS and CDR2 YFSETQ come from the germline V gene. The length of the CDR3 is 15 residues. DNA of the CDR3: TGCGCCAGCAGCATGGTGGGGACTTCTGGAAACACCATATATTTT. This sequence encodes CASSMVGTSGNTIYF.

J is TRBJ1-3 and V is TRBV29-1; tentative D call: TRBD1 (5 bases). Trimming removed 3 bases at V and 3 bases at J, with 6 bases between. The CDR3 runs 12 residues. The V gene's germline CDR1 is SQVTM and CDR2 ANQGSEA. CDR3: CSVDQGGNTIYF. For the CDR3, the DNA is TGCAGCGTTGATCAGGGTGGAAACACCATATATTTT.

CDR3 sequence: CSVDKPGLTSSYEQYF. CDR3 bases: TGCAGCGTGGATAAACCGGGACTTACGAGCTCCTACGAGCAGTACTTC. The chain is built from TRBV29-1 and TRBJ2-7; a weak D match, TRBD2 (6 bases). Deletions cut 6 bases from V and 0 bases from J, with 21 bases between. Germline CDR1 reads SQVTM; CDR2 reads ANQGSEA. The CDR3 extends over 16 amino acids.

The CDR3 DNA reads as TGTGCCAGCAGCTTAGGGGTCACCGGGACAGGGGCTGGAAACACCATATATTTT. Translated: CASSLGVTGTGAGNTIYF. The chain combines TRBV7-8 with TRBJ1-3; 10 bases line up with TRBD1. The length of the CDR3 is 18 residues. Germline V lookup: CDR1 SGHVS, CDR2 FQNEAQ. V was pared by 1 base and J by 2 bases, with 8 bases of the junction left unmatched.

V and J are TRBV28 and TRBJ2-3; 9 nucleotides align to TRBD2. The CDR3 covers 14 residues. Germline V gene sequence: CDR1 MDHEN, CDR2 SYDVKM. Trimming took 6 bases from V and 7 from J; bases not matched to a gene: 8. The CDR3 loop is CASRGGLAPNTQYF. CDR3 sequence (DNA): TGTGCCAGCAGAGGGGGACTAGCCCCTAATACGCAGTATTTT.

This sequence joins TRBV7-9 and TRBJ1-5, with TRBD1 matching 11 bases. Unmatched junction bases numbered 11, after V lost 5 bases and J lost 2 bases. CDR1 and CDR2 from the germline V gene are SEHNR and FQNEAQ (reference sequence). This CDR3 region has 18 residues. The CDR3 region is CASSHAGQGDLGNQPQHF. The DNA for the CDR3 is TGTGCCAGCAGCCATGCGGGACAGGGGGATTTAGGCAATCAGCCCCAGCATTTT. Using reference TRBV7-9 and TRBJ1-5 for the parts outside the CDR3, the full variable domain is DTGVSQNPRHKITKRGQNVTFRCDPISEHNRLYWYRQTLGQGPEFLTYFQNEAQLEKSRLLSDRFSAERPKGSFSTLEIQRTEQGDSAMYLCASSHAGQGDLGNQPQHFGDGTRLSIL.

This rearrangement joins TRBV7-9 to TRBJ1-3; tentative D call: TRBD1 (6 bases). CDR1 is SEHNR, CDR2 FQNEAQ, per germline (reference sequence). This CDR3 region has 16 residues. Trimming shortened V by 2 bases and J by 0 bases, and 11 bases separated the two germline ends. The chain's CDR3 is CASSLRGHHSGNTIYF. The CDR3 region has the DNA TGTGCCAGCAGCTTAAGGGGACATCACTCTGGAAACACCATATATTTT.

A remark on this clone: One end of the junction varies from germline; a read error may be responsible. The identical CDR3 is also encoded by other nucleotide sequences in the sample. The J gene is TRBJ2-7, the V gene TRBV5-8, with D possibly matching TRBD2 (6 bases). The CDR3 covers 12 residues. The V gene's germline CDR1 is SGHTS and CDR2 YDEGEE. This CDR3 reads CASSHGGYEQYF. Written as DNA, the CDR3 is TGTGCTAGCAGCCACGGAGGGTACGAGCAGTACTTC.

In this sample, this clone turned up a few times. The CDR3 sequence is CSVGGGANYEQYF. The DNA for the CDR3 is TGCAGCGTCGGAGGGGGGGCCAACTACGAGCAGTACTTC. V and J are TRBV29-1 and TRBJ2-7; maybe TRBD2 (7 bases). Germline assignment: CDR1 SQVTM and CDR2 ANQGSEA. This CDR3 has 13 residues. Trimming took 6 bases from V and 3 from J, leaving 15 bases between them.

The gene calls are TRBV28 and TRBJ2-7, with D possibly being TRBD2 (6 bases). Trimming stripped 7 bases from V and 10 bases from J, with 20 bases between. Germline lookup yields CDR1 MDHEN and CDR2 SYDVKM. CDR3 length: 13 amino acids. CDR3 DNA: TGTGCCAGCACCCCAGGAGGGTCCGACAACCAGTACTTC. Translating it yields CASTPGGSDNQYF.

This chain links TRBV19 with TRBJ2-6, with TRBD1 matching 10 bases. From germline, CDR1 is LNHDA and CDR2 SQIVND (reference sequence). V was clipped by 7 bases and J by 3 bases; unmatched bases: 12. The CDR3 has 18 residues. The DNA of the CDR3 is TGTGCCAGTACCCTACAAGGGACAGGGGTTGGTGGGGCCAACGTCCTGACTTTC. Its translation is CASTLQGTGVGGANVLTF.

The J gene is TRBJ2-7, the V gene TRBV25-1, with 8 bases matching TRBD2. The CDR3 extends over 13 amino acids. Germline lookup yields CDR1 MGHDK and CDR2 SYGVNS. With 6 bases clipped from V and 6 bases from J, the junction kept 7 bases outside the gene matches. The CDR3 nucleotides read TGTGCCAGCAGGTGGGCGGGGGGATTCGAGCAGTACTTC. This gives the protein CASRWAGGFEQYF.